This entry is about one T cell receptor (beta chain). Both iRepertoire HTBI primers and Arm-PCR of CDR3 regions were used to build the TCR beta libraries. TCRdb reprocessed the multiplex PCR reads with MiXCR, giving one entry per CDR3 protein. Altogether fewer than 550,000 distinct CDR3 sequences are present, 20% to 25% being singletons, with the ten largest covering roughly 7.1%. This sample was taken from a study of regulatory T cells in long-lasting Graves disease. The CDR3 is 16 residues long. The trim removed 7 bases at V and 0 bases at J, leaving 9 bases unmatched. Germline CDR1 is SNHLY and CDR2 is FYNNEI. Noted time point: persistent/refractory GD, antithyroid drugs over 5 years with positive TRAb. RNA extracted from PBMCs served as the sequencing template.

This material consisted of peripheral blood mononuclear cells (PBMCs), taken when the disease was refractory, from a patient treated with antithyroid drugs. V gene TRBV2 combines with J gene TRBJ1-3, with 7 nucleotides matching TRBD1. The origin of this receptor is a female donor with Graves disease. The CDR3, as DNA: TGTGCCAGCAAAGTCACAGGGGCTATCTCTGGAAACACCATATATTTT. This translates into CASKVTGAISGNTIYF. The complete variable domain, with remaining parts taken from reference TRBV2 and TRBJ1-3, reads EPEVTQTPSHQVTQMGQEVILRCVPISNHLYFYWYRQILGQKVEFLVSFYNNEISEKSEIFDDQFSVERPDGSNFTLKIRSTKLEDSAMYFCASKVTGAISGNTIYFGEGSWLTVV.